This T cell receptor (beta chain) appears in the sequencing data of a study of Ad26.COV2.S vaccination and SARS-CoV-2 variants. The wider study: The donor participated in the COV1001 trial, in its Ad26.COV2.S arm. Regarding the study as a whole: Breadth of non-spike TCRs did not differ between vaccinees and placebo recipients. Analyses that measured TCR breadth and depth may have underestimated total T cell responses. Marked by substantial breadth, spike-specific CD8+ and CD4+ T cell responses were reportedly seen after vaccination.

Sequencing was performed with immunoSEQ multiplex PCR; in TCRdb, only in-frame clones are kept and a portion is missing. The data contain 250,000 to 300,000 clones, approximately 89% of them singletons. Note on this clone: Its target is not known.

The CDR3 runs to 12 residues. V lost 0 bases and J 3 bases, leaving 4 bases between the germline ends. Germline CDR1 and CDR2: SGHDT and YYEEEE. As for treatment: around 19 received Ad26.COV2.S at low or high dose, single or two shots; about five received placebo; per-sample allocation not given. The investigators took samples on day 63 after the first vaccine or placebo injection. The chain links TRBV5-6 to TRBJ2-7; D uncertain. The clonotype originates from a person aged 18-60 years who received the Ad26.COV2.S COVID-19 vaccine or a placebo. The sequenced sample was peripheral blood, obtained in a trial of Ad26.COV2.S vaccine versus placebo. In nucleotides, the CDR3 is TGTGCCAGCAGCTTGGGACGCTACGAGCAGTACTTC. This translates into CASSLGRYEQYF.